One sample yielded the 19 T cell receptor beta chains listed below, sequenced in a study of blood T cell repertoires in COVID-19. Here immunoSEQ multiplex PCR was the method, and the copy in TCRdb shows in-frame clones only, minus some. The sample has hundreds of thousands of clones, more than 75% seen once. What was sequenced was peripheral blood. Receptors were obtained from a woman aged 60-75 years with COVID-19, enrolled during active disease.

The CDR3 DNA is TGTGCCACCAGCGATGAGACAGGGTTCGTTAACACTGAAGCTTTCTTT. Protein sequence: CATSDETGFVNTEAFF. This rearrangement joins TRBV15 to TRBJ1-1; 7 nucleotides match TRBD1. The germline gives CDR1 LNHNV, CDR2 YYDKDF (reference sequence). This CDR3 spans 16 amino acids. V shed 5 bases and J 2 bases; nucleotides not matched to a gene: 11.

The chain links TRBV7-2 to TRBJ2-3, with a tentative D call TRBD2 (6 bases). Between the trimmed V and J ends, which lost 1 base and 5 bases, there was a span of 13 bases. CDR3 length: 15 amino acids. Germline-derived CDR1 and CDR2 are SGHTA and FQGNSA. The CDR3 region is CASSLEAGRGDTQYF. The CDR3, as DNA: TGTGCCAGCAGCTTAGAGGCGGGAAGGGGAGATACGCAGTATTTT.

The chain carries TRBV6-5 and TRBJ2-7, with D perhaps TRBD2 (6 bases). V was cut by 6 bases and J by 0 bases, with 12 bases left in between. Germline V gene data show CDR1 as MNHEY and CDR2 as SVGAGI. The CDR3 is 14 amino acids. DNA for the CDR3: TGTGCCAGCAGGGGGGGAACTCGCTCCTACGAGCAGTACTTC. This codes for CASRGGTRSYEQYF.

The chain is built from TRBV20-1 and TRBJ1-2; D not resolved. CDR1 DFQATT and CDR2 SNEGSKA come from the germline V gene (reference sequence). V was trimmed by 2 bases and J by 5 bases, leaving 6 bases between them. The CDR3 contains 11 residues. The CDR3 here is CSARLEYGYTF. CDR3 coding DNA: TGCAGTGCTAGATTAGAGTATGGCTACACCTTC.

The V and J genes are TRBV19 and TRBJ1-2; D is undetermined. V was pared by 5 bases and J by 1 base, with 11 bases between. This CDR3 has 14 amino acids. Germline CDR1 reads LNHDA; CDR2 reads SQIVND (reference sequence). The CDR3 nucleotides read TGTGCCAGTAGTCCCTCAGACAATAACTATGGCTACACCTTC. Encoded protein: CASSPSDNNYGYTF.

Only a few counts were recorded for this clone. The chain uses TRBV6-6 and TRBJ2-7, with D maybe TRBD1 (5 bases). From germline, CDR1 is MNHNY and CDR2 SVGAGI (reference sequence). There are 13 residues in the CDR3. V lost 4 bases, J lost 1 base, and 8 bases lay in between. DNA of the CDR3: TGTGCCAGCAGTTTTGACAGATCCTACGAGCAGTACTTC. This translates into CASSFDRSYEQYF.

This sequence joins TRBV7-8 and TRBJ2-7, with 10 bases matching TRBD1. V was pared by 1 base and J by 2 bases, with 2 bases of the junction left unmatched. Germline values: CDR1 SGHVS, CDR2 FQNEAQ. This CDR3 spans 15 amino acids. Here the CDR3 DNA reads TGTGCCAGCAGCTTAGAAGGACAGGGGGCCTACGAGCAGTACTTC. Translating gives CASSLEGQGAYEQYF.

The rearrangement joins TRBV5-1 to TRBJ1-1, with D perhaps TRBD1 (6 bases). Germline assignment: CDR1 SGHRS and CDR2 YFSETQ. The CDR3 spans 13 residues. Trimming left V 3 bases short and J 7 bases short, with 13 bases between. CDR3 in amino acids: CASSSTGTNEAFF. The CDR3, as DNA: TGCGCCAGCAGCTCAACCGGGACAAATGAAGCTTTCTTT.

This sequence joins TRBV28 and TRBJ2-7; the match to TRBD1 covers 10 bases. Germline CDR1 MDHEN, CDR2 SYDVKM. The junction had 9 bases not matched to a gene; V was cut back by 2 bases and J by 2 bases. This CDR3 region has 17 residues. CDR3 region: CASSLPTAGTGAYEQYF. The CDR3 bases are TGTGCCAGCAGTTTACCGACCGCCGGGACAGGGGCCTACGAGCAGTACTTC.

The chain couples TRBV18 to TRBJ1-1; 10 bases agree with TRBD1. Unmatched junction bases numbered 2, after V lost 4 bases and J lost 0 bases. The V gene's germline CDR1 is KGHSH and CDR2 LQKENI. The CDR3 length is 15 residues. As DNA, the CDR3 is TGTGCCAGCTCACTGGGACAGGGGTTGAACACTGAAGCTTTCTTT. It translates to CASSLGQGLNTEAFF.

This clone was counted a single time. The chain carries TRBV5-1 and TRBJ2-7; 9 bases line up with TRBD1. Trimming took 4 bases from V and 7 from J; bases not matched to a gene: 9. Germline lookup yields CDR1 SGHRS and CDR2 YFSETQ. This CDR3 contains 14 residues. CDR3 loop: CASSPGRTGEEQYF. CDR3 nucleotide sequence: TGCGCCAGCAGCCCTGGACGGACAGGGGAGGAGCAGTACTTC.

V gene TRBV18 combines with J gene TRBJ2-5, with 12 bases that match TRBD2. Germline V gives CDR1 KGHSH, CDR2 LQKENI. The CDR3 is made up of 14 amino acids. The V segment lost 6 bases and the J segment 5 bases; nucleotides outside the gene matches: 4. The CDR3 reads CASSGLAGMETQYF. For the CDR3, the DNA is TGTGCCAGCTCCGGACTAGCGGGGATGGAGACCCAGTACTTC.

The chain couples TRBV6-5 to TRBJ2-7; the match to TRBD1 covers 8 bases. The CDR3 length is 15 residues. The V segment lost 6 bases and the J segment 3 bases; nucleotides outside the gene matches: 10. Germline values: CDR1 MNHEY, CDR2 SVGAGI. The CDR3 region is CASRPQGAVIYEQYF. The CDR3 nucleotides read TGTGCCAGCAGGCCCCAGGGGGCGGTAATCTACGAGCAGTACTTC.

V usage is TRBV19 and J usage is TRBJ2-3, with D tentatively TRBD2 (7 bases). Germline V gene sequence: CDR1 LNHDA, CDR2 SQIVND (reference sequence). The CDR3 has 15 amino acids. Trimming stripped 10 bases from V and 1 base from J, with 18 bases between. The chain's CDR3 is CATSPRGGGTDTQYF. The DNA of the CDR3 is TGTGCCACCTCCCCAAGGGGGGGAGGCACAGATACGCAGTATTTT.

The DNA for the CDR3 is TGTGCCAGCTCGGACAGGGGGGCGGATACGCAGTATTTT. Translated, it gives CASSDRGADTQYF. V usage is TRBV2 and J usage is TRBJ2-3; TRBD1 aligns across 10 bases. CDR3 length: 13 residues. Germline V gene lookup returns CDR1 SNHLY and CDR2 FYNNEI. With 8 bases clipped from V and 6 bases from J, the junction kept 5 bases outside the gene matches.

This chain connects TRBV28 to TRBJ2-7, with D unclear. V was trimmed by 4 bases and J by 3 bases, leaving 13 bases between them. Germline CDR1 is MDHEN and CDR2 is SYDVKM. The length of the CDR3 is 14 residues. CDR3 in amino acids: CASSSPHGLYEQYF. CDR3 DNA: TGTGCCAGCAGTTCCCCACATGGCCTCTACGAGCAGTACTTC.

This clone was seen only once. The rearrangement links TRBV9 to TRBJ1-1, with unresolved D. Germline values: CDR1 SGDLS, CDR2 YYNGEE. The ends were cut back, 0 bases at V and 3 bases at J, with 9 bases in the middle. CDR3 length: 14 amino acids. The CDR3 region has the DNA TGTGCCAGCAGCGTAGATAGCGGCGACACTGAAGCTTTCTTT. Its protein product is CASSVDSGDTEAFF.

The chain combines TRBV19 with TRBJ1-2, with unresolved D. Trimming removed 8 bases from V and 4 bases from J, with 14 bases in between. In germline, CDR1 is LNHDA, CDR2 SQIVND (reference sequence). The CDR3 totals 13 residues. This CDR3 reads CASRDGLSYGYTF. Here the CDR3 DNA reads TGTGCCAGTCGTGACGGGTTGAGCTATGGCTACACCTTC.

This clone was counted between two and nine times. The rearrangement uses TRBV23-1 and TRBJ2-5, with D possibly being TRBD2 (6 bases). TRBV23-1 is an open reading frame whose function is uncertain. V lost 4 bases, J lost 5 bases, and 14 bases lay in between. The CDR3 runs to 14 residues. Here the CDR3 reads CASSPPGSMETQYF. DNA for the CDR3: TGCGCCAGCAGTCCTCCCGGGAGTATGGAGACCCAGTACTTC.